The present T cell receptor beta chain was sequenced within a study of CD8+CD57+ T cells in acquired aplastic anemia. Profiling that covered TCR beta VDJ and CDR3 relied on genomic DNA as its template. From the reads, TCRdb called clonotypes with MiXCR, one entry per CDR3 protein. The sample holds approximately 150,000 distinct CDR3 sequences, 71% seen once. This CDR3 contains 16 residues. Trimming removed 5 bases from V and 4 bases from J, with 20 bases in between. Germline V CDR1 and CDR2: SGHVS, FNYEAQ. All sequencing subjects had displayed CD8+CD57+ cell expansion on flow cytometry. Each of the patients presented with severe acquired aplastic anemia.

This rearrangement joins TRBV7-6 to TRBJ1-2; D is possibly TRBD1 (5 bases). Sequencing used sorted CD4+, CD8+, or CD8+CD57+ T cells (not recorded which) from PBMCs. The receptor was derived from a human donor with aplastic anemia. The CDR3 region has the DNA TGTGCCAGCAGCCCCGGCGGACATCCGGGCATCTATGGCTACACCTTC. It is translated as CASSPGGHPGIYGYTF.